This T cell receptor beta chain appears in the sequencing data of a study of T cell clonotyping in hematopoietic cell transplantation. Whole-study context: Pretransplant recipient samples were taken after cytoreduction. Broader study findings: No sorting was done, leaving CD4 and CD8 contributions mixed. Few recipient clonotypes overlapped donors; over 97% were de novo at given depth.

Germline CDR1 MNHEY, CDR2 SVGAGI. The ends were cut back, 0 bases at V and 7 bases at J, with 12 bases in the middle. The CDR3 contains 14 residues. Of note for this clone: Its antigen is undetermined.

Time point indicated: recipient sample about 28 days before transplant, after cytoreduction. Recipients were bled about 28 days pretransplant and at posttransplant days 30, 100, 180. Libraries were prepared by immunoSEQ multiplex PCR; TCRdb keeps only in-frame clonotypes and omits some of them. This sample yields 45,000 or so clones, of which roughly 85% are seen a single time; over 4.5% belongs to the top ten. V usage is TRBV6-5 and J usage is TRBJ1-2; D perhaps matches TRBD1 (5 bases). The sequence came from a man between 60 and 75 years old with myelodysplastic syndrome. Some clones in this sample may be carry-over from other donors' samples. Sequenced here: peripheral blood mononuclear cells, sampled before stem cell transplant. The CDR3 spells CASSYSGPATGYTF. CDR3 DNA sequence: TGTGCCAGCAGTTACTCGGGACCAGCCACTGGCTACACCTTC.